Listed here are 10 T cell receptor beta chains from one sample, sequenced in a study of shared clonotypes between healthy human individuals. Assay used: immunoSEQ multiplex PCR; TCRdb lists only in-frame clones, some missing. The profile shows roughly 1,800,000 clones, about 95% of them singletons. Naive CD8 cells lacked CD45RO, underwent positive selection for CCR7 and left out terminally differentiated effector memory CD45RA+ cells. The sample was naive CD8+ T cells sorted from blood. Receptors were obtained from a man aged 18 to 29 in good health.

This clone appeared a single time. The rearrangement links TRBV30 to TRBJ2-7; possibly TRBD1 for D (5 bases). This CDR3 spans 14 amino acids. Germline V gene data show CDR1 as GTSNPN and CDR2 as SVGIG (reference sequence). Between the trimmed V and J ends, which lost 1 base and 4 bases, there was a span of 14 bases. The CDR3 nucleotides are TGTGCCTGGAGTGGGACACAGCTATTTTACGAGCAGTACTTC. Translation gives CAWSGTQLFYEQYF.

This clone was counted only a few times. The chain couples TRBV28 to TRBJ2-7; 8 bases match TRBD1. Germline CDR1 is MDHEN and CDR2 is SYDVKM. Trimming at V came to 3 bases and at J to 2 bases, leaving 18 bases not matched to a gene. The CDR3 contains 19 residues. The chain's CDR3 is CASSFHPTPPGQDPYEQYF. The CDR3, as DNA: TGTGCCAGCAGTTTTCACCCCACCCCTCCGGGACAGGACCCCTACGAGCAGTACTTC.

This clone was recorded once. Different DNA sequences within this sample yield the same CDR3. The chain carries TRBV6-5 and TRBJ1-6, with D uncertain. This CDR3 contains 13 residues. Trimming cost V 4 bases and J 7 bases, with 8 bases left between them. Germline CDR1 is MNHEY and CDR2 is SVGAGI. The CDR3 bases are TGTGCCAGCAGTTCAACGGGCAATTCACCCCTCCACTTT. It encodes CASSSTGNSPLHF.

On this clone itself: This sample also contains other DNA sequences that code for the same CDR3. This chain connects TRBV29-1 to TRBJ2-5, with D perhaps assigned TRBD1 or TRBD2 (5 bases each). CDR1 is SQVTM, CDR2 ANQGSEA, per germline. V gave up 6 bases and J gave up 1 base, with 9 bases separating them. The CDR3 length is 12 residues. DNA of the CDR3: TGCAGCGTAGGGACCGTCCAAGAGACCCAGTACTTC. The encoded protein is CSVGTVQETQYF.

This chain connects TRBV14 to TRBJ1-3; D call uncertain. This CDR3 spans 14 amino acids. Germline lookup yields CDR1 SGHDN and CDR2 FVKESK. The ends were cut back, 10 bases at V and 4 bases at J, with 17 bases in the middle. The CDR3 spells CATSFPGRGNTIYF. The CDR3 DNA reads as TGTGCCACCTCCTTCCCCGGGAGGGGAAACACCATATATTTT.

The chain uses TRBV6-1 and TRBJ1-5; tentative D call: TRBD1 (5 bases). CDR1 and CDR2 from the germline V gene are MNHNS and SASEGT. Trimming stripped 1 base from V and 5 bases from J, with 12 bases between. The CDR3 has 15 residues. CDR3 amino acids: CASSEDQGYDQPQHF. The CDR3 DNA follows: TGTGCCAGCAGTGAAGACCAGGGATACGATCAGCCCCAGCATTTT.

This clone has only one observation. CDR3: CASSQGGAHGYTF. The CDR3 region has the DNA TGTGCCAGCAGCCAGGGGGGAGCACATGGCTACACCTTC. The rearrangement joins TRBV11-2 to TRBJ1-2; 7 bases match TRBD1. The CDR3 has 13 amino acids. CDR1 SGHAT and CDR2 FQNNGV come from the germline V gene. The trim removed 5 bases at V and 6 bases at J, leaving 6 bases unmatched.

The chain is built from TRBV27 and TRBJ2-1; D remains ambiguous. Germline lookup yields CDR1 MNHEY and CDR2 SMNVEV (reference sequence). This CDR3 is built from 14 residues. V was pared by 6 bases and J by 6 bases, with 15 bases between. The CDR3 protein is CASRMPNQINEQFF. DNA for the CDR3: TGTGCCAGCAGGATGCCCAACCAGATCAATGAGCAGTTCTTC.

The V call is TRBV11-2, the J call TRBJ2-7; 11 positions match TRBD1. V shed 5 bases and J 12 bases; nucleotides not matched to a gene: 9. CDR3 size: 13 residues. The germline CDR1 and CDR2 sequences are SGHAT and FQNNGV. CDR3 nucleotides: TGTGCCAGCAGCATCGGGACAGGGGGGGATCGGTACTTC. It encodes CASSIGTGGDRYF.

This sequence joins TRBV2 and TRBJ2-1; TRBD1 agrees at 9 bases. The CDR3 runs 14 residues. The junction had 7 bases not matched to a gene; V was cut back by 6 bases and J by 7 bases. Germline V lookup: CDR1 SNHLY, CDR2 FYNNEI. CDR3 amino acids: CASRRGQGLNEQFF. As DNA, the CDR3 is TGTGCCAGCAGGAGGGGACAGGGTTTGAATGAGCAGTTCTTC.